This TCR beta chain was sequenced for a study of regulatory T cells in long-lasting Graves disease. Overall study results and limits: Graves' patients with persistent disease showed TCR diversity lower than patients newly diagnosed. Persistent disease exhibited a predilection for TRBV28, TRBJ1-2 and TRBJ2-5.

This clonotype was recorded many times. Its antigen is still unknown. The CDR3 is made up of 18 amino acids. Germline trimming cut 1 base from V and 3 bases from J; bases unmatched to any gene: 13. CDR1 is SGHTA, CDR2 FQGTGA, per germline. Stated time point: newly diagnosed GD, antithyroid drugs for less than 3 months. Extracted PBMC RNA gave rise to the TCR library. Construction of TCR beta libraries relied on iRepertoire HTBI primers and on Arm-PCR targeting CDR3 regions. TCRdb processed the multiplex PCR reads anew with MiXCR; each CDR3 protein has one entry. The sample lists 500,000 or so distinct CDR3 sequences, 15% to 20% occurring once. These data were also filed under a second study, of T cells in Graves' hyperthyroidism and ophthalmopathy. That source adds: HTBI primers were employed in a first-round RT-PCR of the TCR CDR3. Before onset, ophthalmopathy was predicted by the model a median around 6.5 months earlier.

Specimen: peripheral blood mononuclear cells (PBMCs), collected at new diagnosis, from a patient treated with antithyroid drugs. J is TRBJ2-3 and V is TRBV7-3; 7 bases fit TRBD1. This TCR derives from a man in his forties with Graves disease. The CDR3 DNA follows: TGTGCCAGCAGCTTAAATGTCCCGGACAGGTTCCGGACAGATACGCAGTATTTT. Its translation is CASSLNVPDRFRTDTQYF.